This T cell receptor (beta chain) came from a study of blood T cell repertoires in COVID-19. Study overall: PBMCs, B-cell-depleted T cells, or T cells provided the cDNA or gDNA that made up the material.

This CDR3 region has 14 residues. The V end was cut by 0 bases, the J end by 12 bases, with 18 bases between. Per germline, CDR1 LGHDT and CDR2 YNNKEL (reference sequence). In the original analysis: Amplification of reference gene primers was used by the study to estimate nucleated cell counts. Libraries were prepared by immunoSEQ multiplex PCR; TCRdb keeps only in-frame clonotypes and omits some of them. From that table come the V and J calls and clone size; the DNA was used to work out D and trimming. The sample holds some 100,000 clones, more than 60% seen once. Input material: peripheral blood. This clonotype was sampled from a man between 65 and 85 years old with acute or convalescent COVID-19. The V call is TRBV3-1 (or the pseudogene TRBV3-2), the J call TRBJ2-7; tentative D call: TRBD1 (6 bases). CDR3 protein: CASSQDPQGPIWYF. The CDR3 nucleotides are TGTGCCAGCAGCCAAGACCCTCAGGGGCCCATTTGGTACTTC.